These T cell receptor beta chains were read from a single sample in a study of CD8 T cells in ankylosing spondylitis. TCRdb reprocessed the 5' RACE reads via MiXCR and lists one record per CDR3 protein. The sample lists 250,000 to 300,000 distinct CDR3 sequences, roughly 20% seen once, with about 8% in the top ten. The sequenced sample was blood, either unsorted or a sorted T cell fraction (not recorded which). Receptors were obtained from a male donor with ankylosing spondylitis or in good health (not recorded which). Each CDR3 is given with its conserved first and last residue. Each record gives: J gene, D gene, clone size, V gene, CDR3 DNA, CDR3 protein. The D gene is left open where the match is weak. Expanded clones get a size class; other rows say once, few or many, or leave the size out.

J gene: TRBJ1-1
D gene: TRBD1
clone size: few
V gene: TRBV7-3
CDR3 DNA: TGTGCCAGCAGCTTATCCGGACAGGACCTTGAAGCTTTCTTT
CDR3 protein: CASSLSGQDLEAFF

J gene: TRBJ2-1
D gene: .
clone size: .
V gene: TRBV3-1
CDR3 DNA: TGTGCCAGCAGCCGAACCGGGCGGGGCTTGAATGAGCAGTTCTTC
CDR3 protein: CASSRTGRGLNEQFF

J gene: TRBJ2-5
D gene: .
clone size: .
V gene: TRBV5-4
CDR3 DNA: TGTGCCAGCAGCTTCGGGGGCGGGGACCTCCAAGAGACCCCGTACTTC
CDR3 protein: CASSFGGGDLQETPYF

J gene: TRBJ1-1
D gene: .
clone size: .
V gene: TRBV5-1
CDR3 DNA: TGCGCCAGCAGCTTGATTCCGGGGAACACTGAAGCTTTCTTT
CDR3 protein: CASSLIPGNTEAFF

J gene: TRBJ1-2
D gene: TRBD1
clone size: many
V gene: TRBV20-1
CDR3 DNA: TGCAGTGCACCCGAGGGCCAGGGGGCTAGGTATGGCTACACCTTC
CDR3 protein: CSAPEGQGARYGYTF

J gene: TRBJ1-1
D gene: TRBD1
clone size: .
V gene: TRBV5-1
CDR3 DNA: TGCGCCAGCAGGCCTCAGACAGGGGGAACAGCTTTCTTT
CDR3 protein: CASRPQTGGTAFF

J gene: TRBJ1-2
D gene: TRBD1
clone size: .
V gene: TRBV20-1
CDR3 DNA: TGCATCGGACAGGGATTTGGGGACTATGGCTACACCTTC
CDR3 protein: CIGQGFGDYGYTF

J gene: TRBJ2-3
D gene: .
clone size: many
V gene: TRBV29-1
CDR3 DNA: TGCAGCGCTGAGATCGACAGCACAGATACGCAGTATTTT
CDR3 protein: CSAEIDSTDTQYF

J gene: TRBJ1-1
D gene: .
clone size: many
V gene: TRBV5-1
CDR3 DNA: TGCGCCAGCAGCTCCACACAGACGAACACTGAAGCTTTCTTT
CDR3 protein: CASSSTQTNTEAFF

J gene: TRBJ2-3
D gene: TRBD2
clone size: few
V gene: TRBV28
CDR3 DNA: TGTGCCAGCGTGGGGGGGTGGGGGAAGACAGATACGCAGTATTTT
CDR3 protein: CASVGGWGKTDTQYF

J gene: TRBJ1-1
D gene: .
clone size: .
V gene: TRBV12-3/TRBV12-4
CDR3 DNA: TGTGCCAGCATGGGGACGGAAATAGGGATCACTGAAGCTTTCTTT
CDR3 protein: CASMGTEIGITEAFF

J gene: TRBJ1-6
D gene: .
clone size: .
V gene: TRBV20-1
CDR3 DNA: TGCAGTGCTAGACGGGACACCATAGATAATTCACCCCTCCACTTT
CDR3 protein: CSARRDTIDNSPLHF

J gene: TRBJ1-6
D gene: .
clone size: .
V gene: TRBV12-3/TRBV12-4
CDR3 DNA: TGTGCCAGCGGAGGGACGGCGAATTCACCCCTCCACTTT
CDR3 protein: CASGGTANSPLHF

J gene: TRBJ2-1
D gene: .
clone size: few
V gene: TRBV5-1
CDR3 DNA: TGCGCCAGCAGCTTGCAAGGGACCCTATACAATGAGCAGTTCTTC
CDR3 protein: CASSLQGTLYNEQFF

J gene: TRBJ1-6
D gene: TRBD1
clone size: few
V gene: TRBV7-8
CDR3 DNA: TGTGCCAGCAGCTCCCCACAGGGGAGGGCTAATTTGGATTCACCCCTCCACTTT
CDR3 protein: CASSSPQGRANLDSPLHF

J gene: TRBJ2-2
D gene: .
clone size: few
V gene: TRBV5-1
CDR3 DNA: TGCGCCAGCAGCCCTGCATATGGCACCGGGGAGCTGTTTTTT
CDR3 protein: CASSPAYGTGELFF

J gene: TRBJ2-3
D gene: TRBD1
clone size: .
V gene: TRBV12-3/TRBV12-4
CDR3 DNA: TGTGCCAGCAACAGAAGGGCCAGGGGGCGGATAGATACGCAGTATTTT
CDR3 protein: CASNRRARGRIDTQYF

J gene: TRBJ2-1
D gene: .
clone size: .
V gene: TRBV12-3/TRBV12-4
CDR3 DNA: TGTGCCAGCAGTTTAGGGAGGGCCGGAGAGCAGTTCTTC
CDR3 protein: CASSLGRAGEQFF

J gene: TRBJ2-3
D gene: TRBD2
clone size: many
V gene: TRBV6-1
CDR3 DNA: TGTGCCAGCAGTGAATTGGGAGGGGGCACAGATACGCAGTATTTT
CDR3 protein: CASSELGGGTDTQYF

J gene: TRBJ1-5
D gene: .
clone size: few
V gene: TRBV19
CDR3 DNA: TGTGCCAGTAGTATCGGAGGGACGAGCAATCAGCCCCAGCATTTT
CDR3 protein: CASSIGGTSNQPQHF

J gene: TRBJ1-1
D gene: .
clone size: few
V gene: TRBV5-1
CDR3 DNA: TGCGCCAGCAGCTCCTCGGGCCTGGGGATGAACACTGAAGCTTTCTTT
CDR3 protein: CASSSSGLGMNTEAFF

J gene: TRBJ2-1
D gene: .
clone size: .
V gene: TRBV6-1
CDR3 DNA: TGTGCCAGCTCCAGGGCGGGCCTCGGCTCCTACAATGAGCAGTTCTTC
CDR3 protein: CASSRAGLGSYNEQFF

J gene: TRBJ1-1
D gene: .
clone size: few
V gene: TRBV19
CDR3 DNA: TGTGCCAGTAGTATAAATGGGGACACTGAAGCTTTCTTT
CDR3 protein: CASSINGDTEAFF

J gene: TRBJ1-2
D gene: .
clone size: .
V gene: TRBV3-1
CDR3 DNA: TGTGCCAGCAGCCCACGGACATACTATGGCTACACCTTC
CDR3 protein: CASSPRTYYGYTF

J gene: TRBJ2-2
D gene: TRBD2
clone size: few
V gene: TRBV7-9
CDR3 DNA: TGTGCCAGCAGCTTATTTGCTAGCGGCACCGGGGAGCTGTTTTTT
CDR3 protein: CASSLFASGTGELFF

J gene: TRBJ1-6
D gene: .
clone size: few
V gene: TRBV6-1
CDR3 DNA: TGTGCCAGCAGTGAAAAGACCCCTCGCTCCTATAATTCACCCCTCCACTTT
CDR3 protein: CASSEKTPRSYNSPLHF

J gene: TRBJ2-3
D gene: .
clone size: few
V gene: TRBV4-2
CDR3 DNA: TGTGCCAGCAGCCAAGATCTTGAGGGCTGGGGCACAGATACGCAGTATTTT
CDR3 protein: CASSQDLEGWGTDTQYF

J gene: TRBJ2-3
D gene: TRBD2
clone size: .
V gene: TRBV10-3
CDR3 DNA: TGTGCCATCAATAATTTAGCGGGGGGCCCCTCGGATACGCAGTATTTT
CDR3 protein: CAINNLAGGPSDTQYF

J gene: TRBJ2-3
D gene: .
clone size: few
V gene: TRBV6-1
CDR3 DNA: TGTGCCAGCAGTGAAGCAGGTCTAGCAATCCAATATACGCAGTATTTT
CDR3 protein: CASSEAGLAIQYTQYF

J gene: TRBJ2-5
D gene: .
clone size: .
V gene: TRBV20-1
CDR3 DNA: TGCAGTGCTAGGGAGGGGTACACAAGGGAGACCCAGTACTTC
CDR3 protein: CSAREGYTRETQYF

J gene: TRBJ1-2
D gene: TRBD1
clone size: .
V gene: TRBV20-1
CDR3 DNA: TGCAGTGCTAGCAACCAGGGACAGGGAGGGCCCGCTAACTATGGCTACACCTTC
CDR3 protein: CSASNQGQGGPANYGYTF

J gene: TRBJ1-2
D gene: .
clone size: few
V gene: TRBV5-1
CDR3 DNA: TGCGCCAGCAGCGTCGGAGACTCCTATGGCTACACCTTC
CDR3 protein: CASSVGDSYGYTF

J gene: TRBJ1-1
D gene: .
clone size: .
V gene: TRBV12-3/TRBV12-4
CDR3 DNA: TGTGCCAGCAGTTTATCGGGGGGCGGAAAGGACACTGAAGCTTTCTTT
CDR3 protein: CASSLSGGGKDTEAFF

J gene: TRBJ1-2
D gene: .
clone size: .
V gene: TRBV3-1
CDR3 DNA: TGTGCCAGCAGCCAAGAGAGGGTAGCTGGCTACACCTTC
CDR3 protein: CASSQERVAGYTF

J gene: TRBJ2-3
D gene: .
clone size: .
V gene: TRBV20-1
CDR3 DNA: TGCAGTGCCCCCTTCGAGGGTGTCACAGATACGCAGTATTTT
CDR3 protein: CSAPFEGVTDTQYF

J gene: TRBJ2-3
D gene: TRBD1
clone size: .
V gene: TRBV7-3
CDR3 DNA: TGTGCCAGCAGTAAAGGACAGGCCCCCAGCACAGATACGCAGTATTTT
CDR3 protein: CASSKGQAPSTDTQYF

J gene: TRBJ2-2
D gene: .
clone size: .
V gene: TRBV12-3/TRBV12-4
CDR3 DNA: TGTGCCAGCACCCCAGTCGGGGCAGGGGGAGGCACCGGGGAGCTGTTTTTT
CDR3 protein: CASTPVGAGGGTGELFF

J gene: TRBJ2-1
D gene: .
clone size: many
V gene: TRBV9
CDR3 DNA: TGTGCCAGCAGCGTAGTGGGGTTAGACAATGAGCAGTTCTTC
CDR3 protein: CASSVVGLDNEQFF

J gene: TRBJ2-1
D gene: TRBD1
clone size: .
V gene: TRBV5-1
CDR3 DNA: TGCGCCAGCAGCGTAGGACAGGGGTTGAATGAGCAGTTCTTC
CDR3 protein: CASSVGQGLNEQFF

J gene: TRBJ1-3
D gene: .
clone size: .
V gene: TRBV7-9
CDR3 DNA: TGTGCCAGCAGTCTCTTGAGCTCTGGAAACACCATATATTTT
CDR3 protein: CASSLLSSGNTIYF

J gene: TRBJ2-1
D gene: .
clone size: .
V gene: TRBV3-1
CDR3 DNA: TGTGCCAGCAGCCGGGACTCCTACCCTGGGCAGTTCTTC
CDR3 protein: CASSRDSYPGQFF

J gene: TRBJ2-2
D gene: TRBD2
clone size: few
V gene: TRBV5-1
CDR3 DNA: TGCGCCAGCAGCTGGACTAGCGAGAACACCGGGGAGCTGTTTTTT
CDR3 protein: CASSWTSENTGELFF

J gene: TRBJ2-4
D gene: .
clone size: many
V gene: TRBV29-1
CDR3 DNA: TGCAGCGTCGTTCTTTTACAGGGAAGGGCCAAAAACATTCAGTACTTC
CDR3 protein: CSVVLLQGRAKNIQYF

J gene: TRBJ1-5
D gene: TRBD1
clone size: .
V gene: TRBV15
CDR3 DNA: TGTGCCACCAGCAGAGGCGGGACAGGTAGGCGGAATCAGCCCCAGCATTTT
CDR3 protein: CATSRGGTGRRNQPQHF

J gene: TRBJ1-2
D gene: .
clone size: .
V gene: TRBV20-1
CDR3 DNA: TGCAGTGCTAGCCCCGAGGGAGCGGTGCCTTGGGGCTACACCTTC
CDR3 protein: CSASPEGAVPWGYTF

J gene: TRBJ1-2
D gene: TRBD1
clone size: few
V gene: TRBV30
CDR3 DNA: TGTGCCTGGGGGACAGATAACTATGGCTACACCTTC
CDR3 protein: CAWGTDNYGYTF

J gene: TRBJ2-2
D gene: .
clone size: many
V gene: TRBV12-3/TRBV12-4
CDR3 DNA: TGTGCCAGCAGTTCCAATACCCAGGGAGGCGGGGAGCTGTTTTTT
CDR3 protein: CASSSNTQGGGELFF

J gene: TRBJ2-4
D gene: .
clone size: .
V gene: TRBV20-1
CDR3 DNA: TGCAGTGCCAAAGAATTTCTGGCCAAAAACATTCAGTACTTC
CDR3 protein: CSAKEFLAKNIQYF

J gene: TRBJ1-3
D gene: .
clone size: .
V gene: TRBV12-3/TRBV12-4
CDR3 DNA: TGTGCCAGCAGCTTCGGACGGTTAGGAAACACCATATATTTT
CDR3 protein: CASSFGRLGNTIYF

J gene: TRBJ1-1
D gene: .
clone size: .
V gene: TRBV29-1
CDR3 DNA: TGCAGCACCCTCCTGGGGGGGGAGACTGAAGCTTTCTTT
CDR3 protein: CSTLLGGETEAFF

J gene: TRBJ2-1
D gene: TRBD2
clone size: many
V gene: TRBV20-1
CDR3 DNA: TGCAGTGCTACCCTCAGACTAGCAGGCTACAATGAGCAGTTCTTC
CDR3 protein: CSATLRLAGYNEQFF

J gene: TRBJ2-5
D gene: .
clone size: few
V gene: TRBV12-5
CDR3 DNA: TGTGCTAGTGGGTCGGGCGGGCAACAAGAGACCCAGTACTTC
CDR3 protein: CASGSGGQQETQYF

J gene: TRBJ1-3
D gene: .
clone size: few
V gene: TRBV4-1
CDR3 DNA: TGCGCCAGCAGCCAACACGTTCTGTCCACCATATATTTT
CDR3 protein: CASSQHVLSTIYF

J gene: TRBJ2-1
D gene: .
clone size: few
V gene: TRBV12-3/TRBV12-4
CDR3 DNA: TGTGCCAGCAGTCCCCCACAATACAATGAGCAGTTCTTC
CDR3 protein: CASSPPQYNEQFF

J gene: TRBJ2-2
D gene: .
clone size: many
V gene: TRBV3-1
CDR3 DNA: TGTGCCAGCAGCCAAGTTGATACCGGGGAGCTGTTTTTT
CDR3 protein: CASSQVDTGELFF

J gene: TRBJ2-3
D gene: TRBD2
clone size: .
V gene: TRBV5-1
CDR3 DNA: TGCGCCAGCAGCTTGATAGCGGGAGGAACAGATACGCAGTATTTT
CDR3 protein: CASSLIAGGTDTQYF

J gene: TRBJ1-2
D gene: .
clone size: .
V gene: TRBV9
CDR3 DNA: TGTGCCAGCAGCACCAACAGGGATGGCTACACCTTC
CDR3 protein: CASSTNRDGYTF

J gene: TRBJ2-3
D gene: .
clone size: .
V gene: TRBV7-3
CDR3 DNA: TGTGCCAGCAGCTCCGGTCGTACTGTCTTCACAGATACGCAGTATTTT
CDR3 protein: CASSSGRTVFTDTQYF